A selection of T cell receptor beta chains follows, all from one sample in a study of blood T cell repertoires in COVID-19. The repertoire was sequenced with immunoSEQ multiplex PCR; TCRdb's copy has only in-frame clones and lacks some. Counted here are some 120,000 clones, 80% to 95% occurring once; the ten biggest clones make up about 2%. The sample comprised peripheral blood. Every receptor here comes from a man aged 45-60 years with COVID-19, enrolled during active disease. Both conserved end residues are part of each CDR3. Each record gives: V gene, clone size, D gene, CDR3 protein. The D gene is left open where the match is weak. Rows may omit the clone size; those that give it use once, few, many or a size class.

TRBV6-5 | NA | NA | CASSWAGADGYTF
TRBV5-8 | once | NA | CASSGGSQLDDELFF
TRBV12-5 | NA | NA | CASGPSLAYNEQFF
TRBV28 | once | NA | CASSLGGEREKLFF
TRBV19 | NA | TRBD1 | CASRYGTGDNSKNIQYF
TRBV2 | NA | NA | CASSGGFDGYTF
TRBV5-1 | NA | TRBD1 | CASSSSPRTGGTDTQYF
TRBV19 | NA | NA | CASSSREINIQYF
TRBV2 | NA | NA | CASSRQAYGEQYF
TRBV19 | NA | NA | CASSRTQGLNTEAFF
TRBV14 | NA | NA | CASSQDGRRSSYEQYF
TRBV13 | NA | NA | CASSLGRVYGYTF
TRBV30 | NA | TRBD1 | CAWSVLTGGLAFF
TRBV3-1/TRBV3-2 | NA | TRBD2 | CASSQVRGGEQYF
TRBV12-5 | NA | TRBD2 | CASGLGAGDYNEQFF
TRBV5-4 | NA | TRBD2 | CASSPAGSGSREQYF
TRBV7-2 | NA | TRBD1 | CASSPRSGGSPLHF
TRBV28 | NA | TRBD2 | CASSLYGRSTDTQYF
TRBV20-1 | NA | TRBD2 | CSASILAGPNEQFF
TRBV6-5 | NA | NA | CASSLEGGGGELFF
TRBV6-2/TRBV6-3 | once | TRBD1 | CASSWDGQDQPQHF
TRBV5-4 | NA | NA | CASSLSGSVNTEAFF
TRBV4-1 | once | NA | CASSPKSEGTGTDTQYF
TRBV12-2 | NA | NA | CASRVTSSTFGEQYF